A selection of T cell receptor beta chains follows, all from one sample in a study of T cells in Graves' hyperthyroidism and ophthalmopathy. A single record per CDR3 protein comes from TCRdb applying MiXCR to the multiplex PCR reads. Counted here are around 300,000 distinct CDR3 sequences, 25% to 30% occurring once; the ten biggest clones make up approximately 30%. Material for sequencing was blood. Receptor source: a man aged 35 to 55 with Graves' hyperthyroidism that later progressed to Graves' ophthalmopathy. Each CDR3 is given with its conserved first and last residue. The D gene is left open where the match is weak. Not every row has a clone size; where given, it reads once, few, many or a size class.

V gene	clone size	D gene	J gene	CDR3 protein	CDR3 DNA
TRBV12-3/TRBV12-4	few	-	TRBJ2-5	CASSRTVAYQETQYF	TGTGCCAGCAGTCGGACAGTCGCGTACCAAGAGACCCAGTACTTC
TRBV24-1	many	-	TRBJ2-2	CATSDSVTTWYTGELFF	TGTGCCACCAGTGATTCGGTGACCACGTGGTACACCGGGGAGCTGTTTTTT
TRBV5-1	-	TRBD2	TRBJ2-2	CASAGGQNTGELFF	TGCGCCAGCGCGGGGGGCCAGAACACCGGGGAGCTGTTTTTT
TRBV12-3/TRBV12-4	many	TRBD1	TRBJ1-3	CASRPWGTGDSGNTIYF	TGTGCCAGCAGGCCTTGGGGGACAGGAGACTCTGGAAACACCATATATTTT
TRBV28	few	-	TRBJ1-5	CASSLYTGNQPQHF	TGTGCCAGCAGTTTATACACGGGGAATCAGCCCCAGCATTTT
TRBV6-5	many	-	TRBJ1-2	CASSYGEEYGYTF	TGTGCCAGCAGTTACGGGGAAGAATATGGCTACACCTTC
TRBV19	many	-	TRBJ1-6	CASKWSGEDYNSPLHF	TGTGCCAGTAAATGGAGTGGAGAGGACTATAATTCACCCCTCCACTTT
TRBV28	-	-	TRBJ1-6	CASSLARYSPLHF	TGTGCCAGCAGTTTAGCCCGTTATTCACCCCTCCACTTT
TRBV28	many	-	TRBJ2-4	CASSLLQTNENIQYF	TGTGCCAGCAGTTTACTCCAGACTAACGAAAACATTCAGTACTTC
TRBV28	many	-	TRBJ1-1	CASSFGARGGTEAFF	TGTGCCAGCAGTTTCGGGGCGCGCGGCGGCACTGAAGCTTTCTTT
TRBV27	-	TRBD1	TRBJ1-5	CASSTPTGGNQPQHF	TGTGCCAGCAGTACCCCGACAGGGGGGAATCAGCCCCAGCATTTT
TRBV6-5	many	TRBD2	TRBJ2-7	CASSRRLAGAEEQYF	TGTGCCAGCAGCCGTAGACTAGCGGGAGCAGAGGAGCAGTACTTC
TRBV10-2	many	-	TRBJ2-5	CASSEMSGQETQYF	TGCGCCAGCAGTGAGATGTCAGGACAAGAGACCCAGTACTTC
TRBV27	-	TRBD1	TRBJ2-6	CASSPRQGTRSSGANVLTF	TGTGCCAGCAGTCCCCGACAGGGTACTAGAAGCTCTGGGGCCAACGTCCTGACTTTC
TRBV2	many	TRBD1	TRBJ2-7	CASSEARDRFEQYF	TGTGCCAGCAGTGAAGCGAGGGACAGATTCGAGCAGTACTTC
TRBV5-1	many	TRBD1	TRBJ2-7	CASSSGTVGEQYF	TGCGCCAGCAGCTCCGGGACAGTCGGCGAGCAGTACTTC
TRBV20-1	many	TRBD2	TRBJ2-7	CSARDLSGLSSYEQYF	TGCAGTGCTAGAGACCTTAGCGGGTTAAGCTCCTACGAGCAGTACTTC
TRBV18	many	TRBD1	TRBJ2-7	CASSDRGLIEQYF	TGTGCCAGCTCCGACAGGGGGCTCATCGAGCAGTACTTC
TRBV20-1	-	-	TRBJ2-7	CSARPPQGGSYEQYF	TGCAGTGCCCGTCCCCCACAGGGAGGGTCCTACGAGCAGTACTTC
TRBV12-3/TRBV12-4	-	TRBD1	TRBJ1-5	CASSFGQEHQPQHF	TGTGCCAGCAGTTTTGGACAGGAGCATCAGCCCCAGCATTTT
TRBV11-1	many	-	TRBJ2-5	CASSLGKTDLVARETQYF	TGTGCCAGCAGCTTAGGGAAAACTGACTTAGTAGCTAGGGAGACCCAGTACTTC
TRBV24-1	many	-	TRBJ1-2	CATSDIQGFGGYTF	TGTGCCACCAGTGATATCCAGGGTTTCGGTGGCTACACCTTC
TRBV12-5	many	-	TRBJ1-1	CASGLERTQWGFTEAFF	TGTGCTAGTGGTTTGGAAAGGACACAATGGGGGTTTACTGAAGCTTTCTTT
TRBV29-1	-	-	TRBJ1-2	CSVERTANYGYTF	TGCAGCGTTGAAAGGACAGCGAACTATGGCTACACCTTC
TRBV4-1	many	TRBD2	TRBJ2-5	CASSQDTSDQETQYF	TGCGCCAGCAGCCAAGATACTAGCGACCAAGAGACCCAGTACTTC
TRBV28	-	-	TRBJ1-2	CASRVPTGSGNYGYTF	TGTGCCAGCAGGGTTCCCACCGGTAGCGGGAACTATGGCTACACCTTC
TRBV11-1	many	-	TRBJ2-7	CASSTKTEILSYEQYF	TGTGCCAGCAGCACAAAGACAGAGATTCTCTCCTACGAGCAGTACTTC
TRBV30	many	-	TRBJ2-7	CAWSKDASYEQYF	TGTGCCTGGAGTAAGGACGCATCCTACGAGCAGTACTTC
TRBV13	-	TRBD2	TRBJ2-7	CASLIAGVGEQYF	TGTGCCAGCCTCATAGCGGGAGTTGGCGAGCAGTACTTC
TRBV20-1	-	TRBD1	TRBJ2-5	CSASWPRRGWEETQYF	TGCAGTGCTTCCTGGCCCCGCAGGGGGTGGGAAGAGACCCAGTACTTC
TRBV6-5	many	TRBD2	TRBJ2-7	CASSRLAGVIHEQYF	TGTGCCAGCAGTAGGCTAGCGGGGGTTATCCACGAGCAGTACTTC
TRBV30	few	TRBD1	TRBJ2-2	CAWLNKPGQSIGELFF	TGTGCCTGGCTGAATAAACCGGGACAGAGTATCGGGGAGCTGTTTTTT
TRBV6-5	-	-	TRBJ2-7	CASSSNYYEQYF	TGTGCCAGCAGTTCTAACTACTACGAGCAGTACTTC
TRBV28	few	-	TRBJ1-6	CASSSVVASSSYNSPLHF	TGTGCCAGCAGTTCGGTGGTGGCATCGAGCTCCTATAATTCACCCCTCCACTTT
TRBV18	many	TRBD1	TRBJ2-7	CASSPPRTGRYEQYF	TGTGCCAGCTCACCACCGAGGACAGGGAGGTACGAGCAGTACTTC
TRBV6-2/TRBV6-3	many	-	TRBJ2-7	CASRSFFRDGTYEQYF	TGTGCCAGCAGATCTTTTTTTAGGGACGGAACCTACGAGCAGTACTTC
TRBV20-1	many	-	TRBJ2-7	CSARIRTGPGNSYEQYF	TGCAGTGCTAGGATTAGAACCGGGCCAGGGAACTCCTACGAGCAGTACTTC
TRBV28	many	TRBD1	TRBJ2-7	CASSRLHRDRGYLEQYF	TGTGCCAGCAGCCGACTCCACCGGGACAGGGGCTATCTAGAGCAGTACTTC
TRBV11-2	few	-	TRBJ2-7	CASSSWTEGSYEQYF	TGTGCCAGCAGCTCTTGGACGGAGGGTAGTTACGAGCAGTACTTC
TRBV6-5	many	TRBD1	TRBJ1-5	CASSYTSAGGQPQHF	TGTGCCAGCAGTTACACTTCGGCAGGGGGACAGCCCCAGCATTTT
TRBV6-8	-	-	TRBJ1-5	CALTGSNQPQHF	TGTGCCCTCACGGGCAGCAATCAGCCCCAGCATTTT